One sample yielded the 29 T cell receptor beta chains listed below, sequenced in a study of blood T cell repertoires in COVID-19 (dated by TCRdb to the early 2020s). Library creation used the immunoSEQ multiplex PCR assay. TCRdb obtained this table from immuneACCESS and retained in-frame rearrangements with V and J assigned. These tables miss some clones; where compared with another copy, unresolved V genes account for less than half of the shortfall, and the remainder is unexplained. The sample table contains a few hundred thousand clones; only one count was recorded for approximately 92% of them. 4% to 5% of the sample is held by the ten biggest clonotypes. Sequencing input: peripheral blood. These receptors were collected from a woman in her forties who had recovered from COVID-19.

The chain couples TRBV3-1 (or the pseudogene TRBV3-2) to TRBJ2-2, with a tentative D call TRBD1 (6 bases). Germline V gene sequence: CDR1 LGHDT, CDR2 YNNKEL (reference sequence). CDR3 length: 15 amino acids. Trimming stripped 3 bases from V and 7 bases from J, with 15 bases between. Written as DNA, the CDR3 is TGTGCCAGCAGCCACAGGGGTAATTTCTACGGGGAGCTGTTTTTT. This gives the protein CASSHRGNFYGELFF.

The chain recombines TRBV12-3 or TRBV12-4 with TRBJ2-5; D not resolved. The V and J ends lost 2 bases and 0 bases respectively, with 4 bases between them. The CDR3 length is 13 residues. For the CDR3, the DNA is TGTGCCAGCAGTTTACGGGACCAAGAGACCCAGTACTTC. It codes for CASSLRDQETQYF.

The chain joins TRBV28 to TRBJ1-2; D gene unclear. V lost 2 bases to trimming and J lost 4 bases, with 5 bases between them. Germline assignment: CDR1 MDHEN and CDR2 SYDVKM. The CDR3 length is 12 residues. CDR3 region: CASSLPGYGYTF. CDR3 DNA: TGTGCCAGCAGTTTACCCGGCTATGGCTACACCTTC.

The chain links TRBV6-5 to TRBJ1-3, with 7 bases lining up with TRBD1. Germline V gene data show CDR1 as MNHEY and CDR2 as SVGAGI. This CDR3 is built from 14 residues. The V gene end was trimmed by 4 bases and the J gene end by 0 bases; junction bases not matched to a gene: 0. CDR3 in DNA: TGTGCCAGCAGTTGGGACAGCTCTGGAAACACCATATATTTT. Residues: CASSWDSSGNTIYF.

The V gene is TRBV27, the J gene TRBJ1-1; TRBD1 aligns across 8 bases. With V trimmed by 6 bases and J by 3 bases, 9 bases remained unmatched. Germline values: CDR1 MNHEY, CDR2 SMNVEV (reference sequence). The CDR3 has 15 residues. This CDR3 reads CASSYPGQGDTEAFF. CDR3 DNA: TGTGCCAGCAGCTACCCAGGACAGGGAGACACTGAAGCTTTCTTT.

This sequence joins TRBV19 and TRBJ2-5, with TRBD2 matching over 10 bases. The germline gives CDR1 LNHDA, CDR2 SQIVND (reference sequence). The CDR3 is made up of 14 amino acids. V lost 5 bases and J lost 3; bases outside the gene matches: 3. The CDR3 nucleotides read TGTGCCAGTAGTCTTAGCGGGGGGAAAGAGACCCAGTACTTC. It is translated as CASSLSGGKETQYF. The variable domain in full, with the rest retrieved from reference TRBV19 and TRBJ2-5, is DGGITQSPKYLFRKEGQNVTLSCEQNLNHDAMYWYRQDPGQGLRLIYYSQIVNDFQKGDIAEGYSVSREKKESFPLTVTSAQKNPTAFYLCASSLSGGKETQYFGPGTRLLVL.

The chain employs TRBV3-1 (or the pseudogene TRBV3-2) and TRBJ2-7; TRBD1 is a possible D gene (5 bases). Germline-derived CDR1 and CDR2 are LGHDT and YNNKEL (reference sequence). This CDR3 comprises 15 residues. V was shortened by 0 bases and J by 2 bases, with 11 bases between the two germline ends. The CDR3 loop reads CASSQDLRAPYEQYF. The CDR3 DNA follows: TGTGCCAGCAGCCAAGATCTCAGGGCACCCTACGAGCAGTACTTC.

This clone has a single count. This sequence joins TRBV30 and TRBJ1-5; the D is unclear. From germline, CDR1 is GTSNPN and CDR2 SVGIG (reference sequence). CDR3 length: 13 amino acids. V lost 7 bases and J 5 bases, leaving 15 bases between the germline ends. CDR3 in DNA: TGTGCCTACACCCTTCGGAGTGATCAGCCCCAGCATTTT. It codes for CAYTLRSDQPQHF.

V gene TRBV4-3 combines with J gene TRBJ2-1; 8 bases line up with TRBD1. This CDR3 contains 16 residues. Trimming at V came to 1 base and at J to 9 bases, leaving 11 bases not matched to a gene. Germline CDR1 reads LGHNA; CDR2 reads YSLEER. This chain's CDR3 is CASSQGSADRAGEQFF. The CDR3 DNA reads TGCGCCAGCAGCCAAGGTTCGGCGGACAGGGCTGGTGAGCAGTTCTTC.

This clone was observed a handful of times. V gene TRBV3-1 (or the pseudogene TRBV3-2) combines with J gene TRBJ1-1; D call uncertain. CDR1 is LGHDT, CDR2 YNNKEL, per germline (reference sequence). CDR3 length: 14 residues. Between the trimmed V and J ends, which lost 4 bases and 0 bases, there was a span of 9 bases. In DNA, the CDR3 is TGTGCCAGCAGCCGATCGGAGTTGAACACTGAAGCTTTCTTT. It encodes CASSRSELNTEAFF.

The chain uses TRBV5-1 and TRBJ2-5, with D maybe TRBD2 (6 bases). The V gene lost 7 bases and the J gene lost 5 bases, with 12 bases spanning the gap. Germline V gene lookup returns CDR1 SGHRS and CDR2 YFSETQ. The CDR3 is 12 residues long. The CDR3, as DNA: TGCGCCAGCGCGATGGGGAGGGAGACCCAGTACTTC. Its protein is CASAMGRETQYF.

The rearrangement uses TRBV5-1 and TRBJ1-5; 12 bases align to TRBD1. V lost 4 bases to trimming and J lost 6 bases; unmatched junction nucleotides: 8. The CDR3 length is 16 residues. Germline V gene sequence: CDR1 SGHRS, CDR2 YFSETQ. The CDR3 loop is CASSPGTGGVGQPQHF. The CDR3 bases are TGCGCCAGCAGCCCCGGGACAGGGGGCGTGGGTCAGCCCCAGCATTTT.

J is TRBJ2-1 and V is TRBV9; D unclear. V lost 0 bases, J lost 0 bases, and 7 bases lay in between. The CDR3 contains 15 residues. CDR1 is SGDLS and CDR2 is YYNGEE in the germline V gene. The CDR3 region is CASSVGPSSYNEQFF. In DNA form, the CDR3 reads TGTGCCAGCAGCGTAGGTCCGAGCTCCTACAATGAGCAGTTCTTC.

The rearrangement links TRBV2 to TRBJ1-1; D ambiguous. The CDR3 is 14 residues long. Trimming removed 6 bases from V and 6 bases from J, with 17 bases in between. From germline, CDR1 is SNHLY and CDR2 FYNNEI. The CDR3 DNA reads as TGTGCCAGCAGGGCTACCGCGGGAGGGTCTGAAGCTTTCTTT. Translated: CASRATAGGSEAFF.

The V and J genes are TRBV7-2 and TRBJ2-3; TRBD2 might be the D (5 bases). CDR1 is SGHTA and CDR2 is FQGNSA in the germline V gene. This CDR3 comprises 13 residues. V dropped 2 bases and J dropped 6 bases, with 9 bases sitting between them. The CDR3 is CASSLLRRDTQYF. CDR3 sequence (DNA): TGTGCCAGCAGCTTATTGCGGAGGGATACGCAGTATTTT.

This rearrangement joins TRBV6-6 to TRBJ1-3; D not certain. This CDR3 is built from 13 residues. V lost 6 bases, J lost 4 bases, and 10 bases lay in between. From germline, CDR1 is MNHNY and CDR2 SVGAGI (reference sequence). The CDR3 sequence is CASRSPTGNTIYF. CDR3 bases: TGTGCCAGCAGATCACCGACAGGAAACACCATATATTTT.

The V gene is TRBV28, the J gene TRBJ2-7, with D uncertain. The germline V gene has CDR1 MDHEN and CDR2 SYDVKM. The V gene lost 4 bases and the J gene lost 4 bases, with 11 bases spanning the gap. This CDR3 is built from 13 residues. Here the CDR3 reads CASSSTENYEQYV. The CDR3 DNA sequence: TGTGCCAGCAGTTCGACTGAAAATTACGAGCAGTACGTC.

The V gene is TRBV4-1, the J gene TRBJ2-5; weak D call: TRBD2 (5 bases). V lost 0 bases to trimming and J lost 0 bases, with 8 bases between them. The germline gives CDR1 MGHRA, CDR2 YSYEKL. This CDR3 region has 15 residues. This CDR3 reads CASSQDRRDQETQYF. DNA of the CDR3: TGCGCCAGCAGCCAAGATCGGCGGGACCAAGAGACCCAGTACTTC.

The chain has TRBV6-5 and TRBJ1-1; D call uncertain. Looked up from germline, CDR1 is MNHEY and CDR2 is SVGAGI. The CDR3 loop spans 14 amino acids. Between the trimmed V and J ends, which lost 3 bases and 3 bases, there was a span of 11 bases. The CDR3 DNA reads TGTGCCAGCAGTTATATCCAAGCCGACACTGAAGCTTTCTTT. Residues: CASSYIQADTEAFF.

This chain connects TRBV6-5 to TRBJ2-3; possible D gene TRBD2, 5 bases. CDR3 size: 12 residues. Germline assignment: CDR1 MNHEY and CDR2 SVGAGI. V was cut by 2 bases and J by 8 bases, with 8 bases left in between. CDR3 region: CASSYLGGTQYF. Written as DNA, the CDR3 is TGTGCCAGCAGTTACCTTGGAGGTACGCAGTATTTT.

V gene TRBV7-2 combines with J gene TRBJ2-7; 10 positions match TRBD1. With 6 bases clipped from V and 5 bases from J, the junction kept 10 bases outside the gene matches. The germline V gene encodes CDR1 SGHTA and CDR2 FQGNSA. This CDR3 is built from 15 residues. The CDR3, as DNA: TGTGCCAGCAGTGTTTTGGGACAGGGGATGGACGAGCAGTACTTC. It codes for CASSVLGQGMDEQYF.

The V and J genes are TRBV6-2 or TRBV6-3 and TRBJ2-3, with D possibly matching TRBD1 (5 bases). The CDR3 contains 13 residues. V was cut by 6 bases and J by 8 bases, with 15 bases left in between. CDR1 is MNHEY, CDR2 SVGEGT, per germline. The CDR3 sequence: CASSGPRGSTQYF. In nucleotides, the CDR3 is TGTGCCAGCAGCGGCCCAAGGGGAAGTACGCAGTATTTT.

This chain links TRBV6-2 or TRBV6-3 with TRBJ2-2; 8 nucleotides match TRBD2. CDR1 is MNHEY and CDR2 is SVGEGT in the germline V gene. The CDR3 length is 17 residues. J was trimmed by 5 bases and V by 0 bases; bases with no gene match: 8. The CDR3: CASSYSPAGEGTGELFF. CDR3 in DNA: TGTGCCAGCAGTTACTCTCCAGCGGGAGAAGGGACCGGGGAGCTGTTTTTT.

This rearrangement joins TRBV13 to TRBJ1-2, with 7 positions matching TRBD1. This CDR3 is 17 amino acids long. Losses at the gene ends were 5 bases for V and 2 bases for J; bases not matched to a gene: 14. Germline V CDR1 and CDR2: PRHDT, FYEKMQ (reference sequence). This CDR3 reads CASSLRQGRGLNYGYTF. Here the CDR3 DNA reads TGTGCCAGCAGCCTACGACAGGGACGGGGCCTCAACTATGGCTACACCTTC.

The chain is built from TRBV6-4 and TRBJ2-7; D is perhaps TRBD2 (6 bases). This CDR3 is 14 amino acids long. The ends were cut back, 6 bases at V and 3 bases at J, with 15 bases in the middle. Germline CDR1 MRHNA, CDR2 SNTAGT. Here the CDR3 DNA reads TGTGCCAGCAGGGCGGAGACTAGTCGCTACGAGCAGTACGTC. Its translation: CASRAETSRYEQYV.

This chain links TRBV5-4 with TRBJ1-5; 8 bases agree with TRBD1. The CDR3 length is 15 residues. The trim removed 4 bases at V and 0 bases at J, leaving 3 bases unmatched. Per the germline V gene, CDR1 is SGHNT and CDR2 is YYREEE (reference sequence). The CDR3 here is CASSQGTGSNQPQHF. CDR3 nucleotide sequence: TGTGCCAGCAGCCAAGGGACAGGTAGCAATCAGCCCCAGCATTTT.

The chain combines TRBV15 with TRBJ2-3, with TRBD2 identical over 7 bases. Germline V gene sequence: CDR1 LNHNV, CDR2 YYDKDF (reference sequence). The CDR3 covers 18 residues. Trimming took 0 bases from V and 0 from J; bases not matched to a gene: 9. CDR3 loop: CATSRDLGWEGSTDTQYF. CDR3 sequence (DNA): TGTGCCACCAGCAGAGATCTAGGGTGGGAGGGGAGCACAGATACGCAGTATTTT.

The rearrangement links TRBV11-2 to TRBJ1-3; weak D call: TRBD1 (5 bases). This CDR3 comprises 16 residues. Trimming took off 5 bases at V and 0 bases at J, with 14 bases between the two ends. Germline V gene data show CDR1 as SGHAT and CDR2 as FQNNGV. The DNA of the CDR3 is TGTGCCAGCAGCCGCTCGGGGGGTAACTCTGGAAACACCATATATTTT. Protein sequence: CASSRSGGNSGNTIYF.

V and J are TRBV7-2 and TRBJ1-5, with TRBD1 as a possible D gene (6 bases). Germline loops: CDR1 SGHTA, CDR2 FQGNSA. Trimming stripped 0 bases from V and 7 bases from J, with 19 bases between. This CDR3 is built from 17 residues. The CDR3 here is CASSLASGGFAGQPQHF. DNA of the CDR3: TGTGCCAGCAGCTTAGCCTCTGGGGGCTTTGCTGGACAGCCCCAGCATTTT.